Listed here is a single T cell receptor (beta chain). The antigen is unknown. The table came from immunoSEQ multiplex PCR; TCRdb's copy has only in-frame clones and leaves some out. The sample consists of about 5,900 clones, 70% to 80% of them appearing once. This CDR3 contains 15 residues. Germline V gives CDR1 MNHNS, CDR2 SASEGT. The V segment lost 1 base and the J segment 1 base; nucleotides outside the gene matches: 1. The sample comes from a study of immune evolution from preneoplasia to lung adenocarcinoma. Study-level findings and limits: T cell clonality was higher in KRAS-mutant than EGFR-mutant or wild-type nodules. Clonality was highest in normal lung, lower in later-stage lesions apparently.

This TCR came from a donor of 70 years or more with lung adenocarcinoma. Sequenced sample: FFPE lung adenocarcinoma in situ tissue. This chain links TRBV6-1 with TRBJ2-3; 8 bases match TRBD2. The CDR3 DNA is TGTGCCAGCAGTGAAGATAGCGGGGGCACAGATACGCAGTATTTT. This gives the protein CASSEDSGGTDTQYF.